A selection of T cell receptor beta chains follows, all from one sample in a study of blood T cell repertoires in COVID-19. The data were produced by immunoSEQ multiplex PCR, yet TCRdb's version contains in-frame clones alone and is incomplete. The repertoire has 300,000 to 400,000 clones, over 75% of them found once; the top ten carry over 0.9%. The sequenced sample consisted of PBMCs or T cells enriched from blood (not recorded which). The receptors were sampled from a woman in her thirties with acute COVID-19. Both conserved end residues are part of each CDR3. Each record gives: V gene, D gene, J gene, clone size, CDR3 protein, CDR3 DNA. D genes are given only for firm matches. The size of a clone is reported for some rows only, either as once, few or many, or as a class for expanded clones.

TRBV19,TRBD1,TRBJ1-5,-,CASSDRDMPQHF,TGTGCCAGTAGTGACAGGGATATGCCCCAGCATTTT
TRBV7-9,-,TRBJ2-5,-,CASSLAGRQETQYF,TGTGCCAGCAGCTTAGCGGGGCGGCAAGAGACCCAGTACTTC
TRBV30,-,TRBJ2-2,-,CAWMRTADTGELFF,TGTGCCTGGATGCGGACAGCTGACACCGGGGAGCTGTTTTTT
TRBV7-2,-,TRBJ2-1,-,CASSFYGVGNEQFF,TGTGCCAGCAGCTTTTACGGGGTGGGAAATGAGCAGTTCTTC
TRBV19,-,TRBJ1-5,-,CASSIGGRYIDQPQHF,TGTGCCAGTAGTATAGGCGGCCGCTACATAGATCAGCCCCAGCATTTT
TRBV3-1/TRBV3-2,TRBD1,TRBJ1-1,-,CASSQWDRNLNTEAFF,TGTGCCAGCAGCCAATGGGACAGGAATTTGAACACTGAAGCTTTCTTT
TRBV24-1,TRBD1,TRBJ2-7,-,CATSDQRTGTHEQYF,TGTGCCACCAGTGATCAACGGACAGGGACACACGAGCAGTACTTC
TRBV11-2,TRBD2,TRBJ2-7,once,CASSLDVWGGTYEQYF,TGTGCCAGCAGCTTAGACGTTTGGGGGGGGACCTACGAGCAGTACTTC
TRBV2,TRBD1,TRBJ2-7,-,CASRKEPGQGSYEQYF,TGTGCCAGCAGGAAAGAACCGGGACAGGGGTCTTACGAGCAGTACTTC
TRBV7-9,TRBD2,TRBJ2-5,-,CASSLSGTSGAWETQYF,TGTGCCAGCAGCTTATCGGGGACTAGCGGTGCATGGGAGACCCAGTACTTC
TRBV19,-,TRBJ1-6,-,CASTMEPRRNSPLHF,TGTGCCAGTACCATGGAGCCACGGAGAAATTCACCCCTCCACTTT
TRBV7-2,-,TRBJ1-1,-,CASSFYPSGGHTEAFF,TGTGCCAGCAGCTTTTATCCTTCGGGGGGGCACACTGAAGCTTTCTTT
TRBV27,-,TRBJ2-7,once,CASSPRQVRNEQYF,TGTGCCAGCAGTCCCCGACAGGTCCGCAACGAGCAGTACTTC
TRBV11-1,-,TRBJ1-4,-,CASSSQAGEKLFF,TGTGCCAGCAGTTCTCAGGCGGGAGAAAAACTGTTTTTT
TRBV12-5,TRBD1,TRBJ2-3,-,CASGDPPGQSTDTQYF,TGTGCTAGTGGAGACCCACCGGGACAGAGCACAGATACGCAGTATTTT
TRBV5-4,-,TRBJ2-1,-,CASSGEQGYEQFF,TGTGCCAGCAGCGGGGAACAGGGTTATGAGCAGTTCTTC
TRBV5-6,-,TRBJ1-2,-,CASSLGGPDNYGYTF,TGTGCCAGCAGCTTGGGGGGGCCCGATAACTATGGCTACACCTTC
TRBV3-1/TRBV3-2,-,TRBJ2-7,-,CASSRAYSYEQYF,TGTGCCAGCAGCCGGGCTTACTCCTACGAGCAGTACTTC
TRBV4-1,-,TRBJ1-2,once,CASSQDWGRFNYGYTF,TGCGCCAGCAGCCAAGATTGGGGGCGGTTTAACTATGGCTACACCTTC
TRBV2,-,TRBJ1-2,-,CASRPDRSSGYTF,TGTGCCAGCAGGCCAGACAGGTCCAGTGGCTACACCTTC
TRBV24-1,TRBD1,TRBJ1-1,once,CATSDQTGSEAFF,TGTGCCACCAGTGATCAGACAGGGTCTGAAGCTTTCTTT
TRBV7-8,-,TRBJ2-7,-,CASSLETGITYEQYF,TGTGCCAGCAGCTTAGAGACGGGGATCACCTACGAGCAGTACTTC
TRBV2,-,TRBJ2-1,once,CASSVDSSYNEQFF,TGTGCCAGCAGCGTTGACAGTTCCTACAATGAGCAGTTCTTC
TRBV7-9,-,TRBJ1-2,-,CASTEGGAPNYGYTF,TGTGCCAGCACCGAGGGGGGGGCGCCTAACTATGGCTACACCTTC
TRBV7-2,-,TRBJ2-5,-,CASSEKTVEETQYF,TGTGCCAGCAGCGAAAAGACAGTAGAAGAGACCCAGTACTTC
TRBV2,TRBD1,TRBJ1-6,-,CASSDQGGSNSPLHF,TGTGCCAGCAGTGATCAGGGGGGCAGTAATTCACCCCTCCACTTT
TRBV27,TRBD2,TRBJ2-7,-,CASSFLAGGPYEQYF,TGTGCCAGCAGTTTCCTTGCGGGGGGTCCCTACGAGCAGTACTTC